These T cell receptor beta chains were read from a single sample in a study of response to subunit inactivated influenza vaccine. TCRdb recomputed calls from the RT-PCR reads with MiXCR, one row per CDR3 protein. The data hold about 300,000 distinct CDR3 sequences, with 20% to 25% observed a single time. The source material was PBMCs from blood, sampled less than 22 months after vaccination. The receptors were sampled from a man aged 50 to 69 who received an inactivated influenza vaccine. Each CDR3 is given with its conserved first and last residue. D genes are given only for firm matches. Rows give clone size only sometimes, using once, few, many, or a class for an expanded clone.

J | D | size | V | CDR3 | DNA
TRBJ1-3 | . | few | TRBV20-1 | CSARGGVRAGNTIYF | TGCAGTGCTAGAGGGGGGGTTCGGGCTGGAAACACCATATATTTT
TRBJ1-2 | . | few | TRBV19 | CASSIYEGFGGYGYTF | TGTGCCAGTAGTATCTATGAAGGGTTTGGCGGCTATGGCTACACCTTC
TRBJ2-2 | . | . | TRBV12-3/TRBV12-4 | CASSLLTGELFF | TGTGCCAGCAGTTTACTCACCGGGGAGCTGTTTTTT
TRBJ1-6 | . | many | TRBV16 | CASSPDTALHF | TGTGCCAGCAGCCCGGACACGGCCCTCCACTTT
TRBJ2-1 | TRBD2 | . | TRBV5-1 | CASSYSSGALYNEQFF | TGCGCCAGCAGCTACTCTAGCGGGGCCCTCTATAATGAGCAGTTCTTC
TRBJ2-5 | . | . | TRBV6-2/TRBV6-3 | CASSYFNRAGETQYF | TGTGCCAGCAGTTACTTTAACAGGGCGGGAGAGACCCAGTACTTC
TRBJ2-1 | TRBD2 | few | TRBV11-1 | CASSFRPSGTGYNEQFF | TGTGCCAGCAGCTTCCGCCCTAGCGGGACGGGGTATAATGAGCAGTTCTTC
TRBJ1-4 | . | . | TRBV6-1 | CASSPDVANEKLFF | TGTGCCAGCAGTCCCGACGTAGCTAATGAAAAACTGTTTTTT
TRBJ1-3 | . | . | TRBV28 | CASSFRGGIGNTIYF | TGTGCCAGCAGCTTTCGGGGCGGAATCGGAAACACCATATATTTT
TRBJ1-2 | . | . | TRBV20-1 | CSALVAETVLGYTF | TGCAGTGCGCTAGTGGCGGAGACCGTTTTGGGCTACACCTTC
TRBJ1-4 | TRBD1 | many | TRBV5-1 | CASSSGQWGNEKLFF | TGCGCCAGCAGCTCGGGACAGTGGGGTAATGAAAAACTGTTTTTT
TRBJ1-6 | . | . | TRBV3-1 | CASRKQGWIDSPLHF | TGTGCCAGCAGAAAACAGGGATGGATCGATTCACCCCTCCACTTT
TRBJ2-3 | . | . | TRBV12-3/TRBV12-4 | CASSFRQGRPDTQYF | TGTGCCAGCAGTTTCCGGCAGGGTCGCCCAGATACGCAGTATTTT
TRBJ2-1 | TRBD2 | once | TRBV4-2 | CASSQGREGNEQFF | TGTGCCAGCAGCCAAGGGCGGGAGGGCAATGAGCAGTTCTTC
TRBJ2-1 | . | few | TRBV5-1 | CASSLLQGGNNEQFF | TGCGCCAGCAGCTTGTTACAGGGCGGAAACAATGAGCAGTTCTTC
TRBJ2-7 | TRBD2 | few | TRBV6-4 | CASSHALAGAGYEQYF | TGTGCCAGCAGTCACGCCTTAGCGGGGGCCGGGTACGAGCAGTACTTC
TRBJ2-2 | . | . | TRBV2 | CATRGRWGEGTGELFF | TGTGCCACCCGGGGGCGTTGGGGAGAGGGGACCGGGGAGCTGTTTTTT
TRBJ1-2 | . | . | TRBV12-3/TRBV12-4 | CASSLDPTRGYTF | TGTGCCAGCAGTTTGGACCCAACAAGAGGCTACACCTTC
TRBJ2-2 | . | few | TRBV9 | CASSQGMVGELFF | TGTGCCAGCAGTCAGGGGATGGTCGGGGAGCTGTTTTTT
TRBJ2-2 | . | . | TRBV12-3/TRBV12-4 | CASSPRANTGELFF | TGTGCCAGCAGCCCCCGAGCGAACACCGGGGAGCTGTTTTTT
TRBJ1-2 | . | many | TRBV27 | CASSFGTDYGYTF | TGTGCCAGCAGCTTTGGGACGGACTATGGCTACACCTTC
TRBJ1-5 | . | . | TRBV12-3/TRBV12-4 | CASSWTEGNQPQHF | TGTGCCAGCAGCTGGACCGAGGGCAATCAGCCCCAGCATTTT
TRBJ2-1 | TRBD2 | . | TRBV20-1 | CSAAGTRSPNERFF | TGCAGTGCGGCCGGGACTAGATCTCCCAATGAGCGGTTCTTC
TRBJ2-5 | . | . | TRBV7-7 | CASSPSPQETQYF | TGTGCCAGCAGCCCGTCCCCGCAAGAGACCCAGTACTTC
TRBJ1-1 | . | few | TRBV27 | CASSLSNPSTVNTEAFF | TGTGCCAGCAGTTTATCGAATCCCTCGACGGTGAACACTGAAGCTTTCTTT
TRBJ2-7 | TRBD1 | few | TRBV5-1 | CASSVGTGGYEQYF | TGCGCCAGCAGCGTCGGGACAGGGGGCTACGAGCAGTACTTC
TRBJ2-7 | . | . | TRBV7-9 | CASSWGDEQYF | TGTGCCAGCAGCTGGGGAGACGAGCAGTACTTC
TRBJ2-2 | . | . | TRBV10-3 | CAISRAEFGGELFF | TGTGCCATCTCCAGGGCGGAATTTGGCGGGGAGCTGTTTTTT
TRBJ1-2 | . | few | TRBV6-5 | CASSYRGGGSYTF | TGTGCCAGCAGTTACAGAGGGGGTGGGAGCTACACCTTC
TRBJ2-5 | TRBD1 | . | TRBV20-1 | CSAKNTWDRGRETQYF | TGCAGTGCCAAAAATACCTGGGACAGGGGGCGAGAGACCCAGTACTTC
TRBJ1-1 | . | . | TRBV15 | CATSRASNTEAFF | TGTGCCACCAGCAGAGCATCGAACACTGAAGCTTTCTTT
TRBJ2-7 | . | . | TRBV5-1 | CASSLGSSSDEQYF | TGCGCCAGCAGCTTGGGGTCATCAAGCGACGAGCAGTACTTC
TRBJ2-7 | TRBD1 | . | TRBV4-3 | CASSQLGQGGFYEQYF | TGCGCCAGCAGCCAATTGGGACAGGGAGGATTCTACGAGCAGTACTTC
TRBJ2-7 | TRBD1 | few | TRBV29-1 | CSAGSGTGAYEQYF | TGCAGCGCTGGTTCCGGGACAGGGGCCTACGAGCAGTACTTC
TRBJ2-3 | . | few | TRBV6-1 | CASMGPELGTDTQYF | TGTGCCAGCATGGGTCCGGAGTTGGGCACAGATACGCAGTATTTT
TRBJ1-1 | . | few | TRBV4-1 | CASSQPVNTEAFF | TGCGCCAGCAGCCAACCCGTGAACACTGAAGCTTTCTTT
TRBJ2-1 | TRBD2 | many | TRBV29-1 | CSVGAGRSYNEQFF | TGCAGCGTTGGAGCGGGGCGGTCCTACAATGAGCAGTTCTTC
TRBJ2-3 | . | few | TRBV7-2 | CASSTNQLEWGTDTQYF | TGTGCCAGCAGCACCAATCAACTAGAATGGGGCACAGATACGCAGTATTTT
TRBJ2-5 | . | . | TRBV29-1 | CSAARQGPVTQYF | TGCAGCGCCGCCCGCCAAGGCCCAGTGACCCAGTACTTC
TRBJ1-2 | . | . | TRBV4-2 | CASSPEGTNYGYTF | TGTGCCAGCAGCCCGGAGGGCACCAACTATGGCTACACCTTC
TRBJ1-2 | . | . | TRBV10-1 | CASSRSWTEAYGYTF | TGCGCCAGCAGCCGAAGTTGGACAGAAGCCTATGGCTACACCTTC
TRBJ2-5 | . | . | TRBV12-3/TRBV12-4 | CASSTGTTYPQETQYF | TGTGCCAGCAGCACCGGGACAACATATCCCCAAGAGACCCAGTACTTC
TRBJ2-7 | TRBD2 | . | TRBV5-1 | CASSTTSGGAYEQYF | TGCGCCAGCAGCACCACTAGCGGGGGAGCCTACGAGCAGTACTTC
TRBJ2-7 | . | few | TRBV29-1 | CSVGVAGREQYF | TGCAGCGTTGGGGTGGCAGGGCGCGAGCAGTACTTC